These T cell receptor beta chains were read from a single sample in a study of tumor-infiltrating lymphocytes in primary liver carcinoma. TCRdb reprocessed the multiplex PCR reads with MiXCR, giving one entry per CDR3 protein. This sample has around 88,000 distinct CDR3 sequences, with less than 70% found just once. The sample taken for sequencing was tumor-adjacent normal liver tissue. These receptors were collected from a man aged 35 to 55 with primary liver carcinoma and hepatitis B virus infection. The CDR3 runs from the conserved cysteine through the conserved F or W. A D gene is named only where the DNA matches it firmly. The listing skips clone size in some rows; elsewhere it reads once, few, many or a size class.

-	TRBV11-3	TRBD1	TRBJ2-7	CTSSLEAGGGHEQHF	TGTACCAGCAGCTTAGAGGCAGGGGGCGGCCACGAGCAGCACTTC
many	TRBV7-8	-	TRBJ2-6	CASSYSSSGANVLTF	TGTGCCAGCAGCTACAGCAGCTCTGGGGCCAACGTCCTGACTTTC
many	TRBV5-6	-	TRBJ1-3	CASSLVGFSSGNTIYF	TGTGCCAGCAGCTTGGTCGGCTTCAGCTCTGGAAACACCATATATTTT
many	TRBV6-1	-	TRBJ2-1	CASSPLQGSYNEQFF	TGTGCCAGCAGTCCTCTTCAGGGCTCCTACAATGAGCAGTTCTTC
-	TRBV6-6	-	TRBJ2-5	CTSGYSPGEETQYF	TGTACCAGCGGTTACTCGCCAGGGGAAGAGACCCAGTACTTC
-	TRBV11-2	-	TRBJ2-7	CASSSNRVGSYEQYF	TGTGCCAGCAGCTCGAACAGGGTCGGTTCCTACGAGCAGTACTTC
once	TRBV6-5	TRBD1	TRBJ2-7	CTSTWDRSSYEQYF	TGTACCAGCACTTGGGACAGAAGCTCCTACGAGCAGTACTTC
-	TRBV11-1	-	TRBJ2-3	CASSLDMGDTQCF	TGTGCCAGCAGCTTAGACATGGGAGATACGCAGTGTTTT
-	TRBV2	-	TRBJ1-6	CASKFGSNNSPLHF	TGTGCCAGCAAGTTTGGCAGCAATAATTCACCCCTCCACTTT
once	TRBV6-5	-	TRBJ2-1	CASREYRSSYNEQSF	TGTGCCAGCAGGGAGTACAGGAGCTCCTACAATGAGCAATCCTTC
-	TRBV27	-	TRBJ1-5	CASSFGWRQPQHF	TGTGCCAGCAGTTTTGGGTGGAGGCAGCCCCAGCATTTT
-	TRBV11-2	-	TRBJ2-7	CASSLVDHKQYF	TGTGCCAGCAGCTTAGTAGACCACAAGCAGTATTTC
many	TRBV4-1	TRBD1	TRBJ1-1	CASSQDAGGTEAFF	TGCGCCAGCAGCCAAGATGCAGGGGGCACTGAAGCTTTCTTT
-	TRBV11-2	-	TRBJ1-6	CASSLGTQGSPLYF	TGTGCCAGCAGCTTAGGCACACAGGGTTCACCCCTCTACTTT
-	TRBV28	TRBD2	TRBJ2-1	CGSSPASGHNEQFF	TGTGGCAGCAGTCCCGCTAGCGGTCATAATGAGCAGTTCTTC
many	TRBV6-1	-	TRBJ1-1	CASRDPRTEAFF	TGTGCCAGCAGAGACCCGAGGACTGAAGCTTTCTTT
-	TRBV6-6	-	TRBJ2-5	CASSPTVVRETQHF	TGTGCCAGTAGCCCCACCGTGGTGCGAGAGACCCAGCACTTC
many	TRBV5-5	-	TRBJ2-7	CASSLGTYEQYF	TGTGCCAGCAGCTTGGGTACCTACGAGCAGTACTTC
-	TRBV11-2	-	TRBJ2-3	CASSLTLQGFSTDTQYF	TGTGCCAGCAGCTTAACACTCCAGGGATTTAGCACAGATACGCAGTATTTT
few	TRBV7-9	-	TRBJ1-1	CASSGTGRRDTEAFF	TGTGCCAGCAGCGGAACAGGGAGACGCGACACTGAAGCTTTCTTT
-	TRBV5-6	-	TRBJ1-2	CASWSGYGYAF	TGTGCCAGCTGGAGCGGCTATGGCTACGCCTTC
-	TRBV10-3	TRBD2	TRBJ2-7	CAVSASGTSYEQYF	TGTGCCGTCAGTGCTAGCGGGACGTCCTACGAGCAGTACTTC
-	TRBV7-2	TRBD2	TRBJ2-7	CASSLERGSYEQYF	TGTGCCAGCAGCTTAGAGCGGGGCTCCTACGAGCAGTACTTC